These 30 T cell receptor beta chains originate from one sample sequenced in a study of T cell responses to AZD1222 COVID-19 vaccine. This table comes from immunoSEQ multiplex PCR, and its TCRdb copy is limited to in-frame clones, with some not included. The sample shows about 24,000 clones, about 88% of them seen only once. The starting material was peripheral blood, obtained 28 days after the second AZD1222 dose. The receptor set was obtained from an adult who received the AZD1222 COVID-19 vaccine.

The V gene is TRBV10-3, the J gene TRBJ2-2; D might be TRBD1 (6 bases). Germline V gene data show CDR1 as ENHRY and CDR2 as SYGVKD. The ends were cut back, 6 bases at V and 5 bases at J, with 13 bases in the middle. This CDR3 has 14 residues. The CDR3 reads CAIRTGSGTGELFF. The CDR3 DNA is TGTGCCATCAGAACAGGGAGTGGGACCGGGGAGCTGTTTTTT.

The chain joins TRBV12-3 or TRBV12-4 to TRBJ1-5; D gene ambiguous. The CDR3 contains 13 residues. V dropped 2 bases and J dropped 5 bases, with 7 bases sitting between them. The CDR3 DNA is TGTGCCAGCAGTTTACGCAGAGATCAGCCCCAGCATTTT. It encodes CASSLRRDQPQHF.

This clone was counted once. The rearrangement joins TRBV7-2 to TRBJ2-7; TRBD2 agrees at 8 bases. The V gene end was trimmed by 7 bases and the J gene end by 2 bases; junction bases not matched to a gene: 10. Per the germline V gene, CDR1 is SGHTA and CDR2 is FQGNSA. The CDR3 length is 15 residues. The CDR3 is CASTQGAGATYEQYF. In DNA form, the CDR3 reads TGTGCCAGCACCCAGGGAGCGGGGGCCACCTACGAGCAGTACTTC.

This chain joins TRBV7-2 and TRBJ2-2, with TRBD2 as a possible D gene (6 bases). There are 19 residues in the CDR3. With 3 bases removed from V and 1 base from J, the gap between germline ends came to 21 bases. Germline-derived CDR1 and CDR2 are SGHTA and FQGNSA. CDR3 in DNA: TGTGCCAGCAGCTTTACGCCGACCCTCGGGGGTTTGAACACCGGGGAGCTGTTTTTT. This gives the protein CASSFTPTLGGLNTGELFF.

This chain connects TRBV9 to TRBJ2-7, with D uncertain. The germline V gene has CDR1 SGDLS and CDR2 YYNGEE. The V end was cut by 3 bases, the J end by 6 bases, with 16 bases between. The CDR3 loop spans 14 amino acids. The CDR3, as DNA: TGTGCCAGCAGCGCTCGGTCTGGAGTGGGCGAGCAGTACTTC. Protein product: CASSARSGVGEQYF. Variable domain in full (rest from reference TRBV9 and TRBJ2-7): DSGVTQTPKHLITATGQRVTLRCSPRSGDLSVYWYQQSLDQGLQFLIQYYNGEERAKGNILERFSAQQFPDLHSELNLSSLELGDSALYFCASSARSGVGEQYFGPGTRLTVT.

The chain couples TRBV7-2 to TRBJ2-5; the match to TRBD2 covers 16 bases. CDR3 size: 17 residues. With 8 bases clipped from V and 1 base from J, the junction kept 7 bases outside the gene matches. Germline V gene sequence: CDR1 SGHTA, CDR2 FQGNSA. The CDR3 spells CASQGLAGGGGQETQYF. The CDR3 DNA is TGTGCCAGCCAGGGACTAGCGGGAGGGGGAGGCCAAGAGACCCAGTACTTC. Supplemented by reference TRBV7-2 and TRBJ2-5, the full variable domain reads GAGVSQSPSNKVTEKGKDVELRCDPISGHTALYWYRQSLGQGLEFLIYFQGNSAPDKSGLPSDRFSAERTGGSVSTLTIQRTQQEDSAVYLCASQGLAGGGGQETQYFGPGTRLLVL.

The chain joins TRBV6-5 to TRBJ1-2; TRBD1 matches at 9 bases. CDR1 MNHEY and CDR2 SVGAGI come from the germline V gene. This CDR3 has 14 residues. The V segment lost 7 bases and the J segment 2 bases; nucleotides outside the gene matches: 5. CDR3 in DNA: TGTGCCAGCAACCAGGACAGGGGCAACTATGGCTACACCTTC. This gives the protein CASNQDRGNYGYTF.

V and J are TRBV20-1 and TRBJ1-1; D is ambiguous. Trimming removed 7 bases from V and 9 bases from J, with 12 bases in between. The CDR3 runs 10 residues. CDR1 DFQATT and CDR2 SNEGSKA come from the germline V gene (reference sequence). The CDR3 reads CSVNGPKAFF. CDR3 in DNA: TGCAGTGTTAATGGCCCCAAAGCTTTCTTT.

This sequence joins TRBV18 and TRBJ2-6; 7 nucleotides match TRBD1. Trimming cost V 6 bases and J 1 base; bases outside gene matches: 21. Looked up from germline, CDR1 is KGHSH and CDR2 is LQKENI. The CDR3 totals 21 residues. The CDR3 region has the DNA TGTGCCAGCTCGGCCTTTCCGGGACAGAATATCGAGCTATCTGGGGCCAACGTCCTGACTTTC. Residues: CASSAFPGQNIELSGANVLTF.

This chain joins TRBV2 and TRBJ2-2; D remains ambiguous. Germline V gives CDR1 SNHLY, CDR2 FYNNEI. V lost 6 bases and J 6 bases, leaving 11 bases between the germline ends. The CDR3 has 13 residues. The CDR3, as DNA: TGTGCCAGCAGACCATTACAGCCCGGGGAGCTGTTTTTT. Translation: CASRPLQPGELFF.

The genes are TRBV6-5 and TRBJ1-5; 10 bases align to TRBD1. Trimming took 5 bases from V and 7 from J; bases not matched to a gene: 5. CDR3 length: 14 amino acids. Germline loops: CDR1 MNHEY, CDR2 SVGAGI. The CDR3 nucleotides are TGTGCCAGCAGTCCAGGGACAGGGGAGCAGCCCCAGCATTTT. Translated, it gives CASSPGTGEQPQHF.

The chain combines TRBV3-1 (or the pseudogene TRBV3-2) with TRBJ2-7; 12 nucleotides agree with TRBD2. The CDR3 consists of 15 residues. The junction had 0 bases not matched to a gene; V was cut back by 1 base and J by 2 bases. Per germline, CDR1 LGHDT and CDR2 YNNKEL (reference sequence). The CDR3 protein is CASSQGTSGTYEQYF. DNA for the CDR3: TGTGCCAGCAGCCAAGGGACTAGCGGGACCTACGAGCAGTACTTC.

The rearrangement links TRBV6-1 to TRBJ1-1; no definite D call. Trimming cost V 2 bases and J 1 base, with 11 bases left between them. CDR1 and CDR2 (germline): MNHNS, SASEGT. The CDR3 has 15 residues. The CDR3 protein is CASSEYSGGNTEAFF. The CDR3 bases are TGTGCCAGCAGTGAATATTCGGGCGGGAACACTGAAGCTTTCTTT.

The rearrangement uses TRBV7-9 and TRBJ2-5, with 8 bases matching TRBD1. This CDR3 is built from 14 residues. The germline gives CDR1 SEHNR, CDR2 FQNEAQ (reference sequence). The ends lost 5 bases at V and 1 base at J; junction bases unmatched: 3. The CDR3 sequence: CASSLQGAQETQYF. As DNA, the CDR3 is TGTGCCAGCAGCCTCCAGGGGGCCCAAGAGACCCAGTACTTC.

This CDR3 reads CSVTGQSLGGELFF. The CDR3 region has the DNA TGCAGCGTGACGGGACAGTCCTTAGGCGGGGAGCTGTTTTTT. The chain employs TRBV29-1 and TRBJ2-2, with 7 bases matching TRBD1. The CDR3 totals 14 residues. Germline CDR1 reads SQVTM; CDR2 reads ANQGSEA. The J segment lost 7 bases and the V segment lost 6 bases, leaving 11 bases of the junction unmatched.

The sample holds one count of this clone. The CDR3 spells CASSNAGVSYEQYF. CDR3 in DNA: TGTGCCAGCAGTAACGCAGGGGTATCGTACGAGCAGTACTTC. V is TRBV6-5 and J is TRBJ2-7; tentatively, D is TRBD1 (6 bases). The germline CDR1 and CDR2 sequences are MNHEY and SVGAGI. V dropped 5 bases and J dropped 4 bases, with 15 bases sitting between them. This CDR3 region has 14 residues.

The CDR3 spells CASTPRGVRETQYF. CDR3 nucleotide sequence: TGTGCCAGCACCCCGAGGGGGGTTCGAGAGACCCAGTACTTC. The V and J genes are TRBV11-1 and TRBJ2-5; D tentatively reads TRBD1 or TRBD2 (6 bases each). The CDR3 loop spans 14 amino acids. The V gene lost 7 bases and the J gene lost 4 bases, with 16 bases spanning the gap. Germline CDR1 is SGHAT and CDR2 is FQDESV (reference sequence).

V gene TRBV9 combines with J gene TRBJ2-1; no clear D gene. This CDR3 comprises 15 residues. Trimming took 0 bases from V and 3 from J, leaving 10 bases between them. Germline V gene sequence: CDR1 SGDLS, CDR2 YYNGEE. The CDR3 DNA reads TGTGCCAGCAGCGTAGCTGGAGATAACTACAATGAGCAGTTCTTC. Translation: CASSVAGDNYNEQFF.

The V call is TRBV5-1, the J call TRBJ2-3; 15 nucleotides line up with TRBD2. This CDR3 spans 20 amino acids. In germline, CDR1 is SGHRS, CDR2 YFSETQ. J was trimmed by 2 bases and V by 3 bases; bases with no gene match: 13. As DNA, the CDR3 is TGCGCCAGCAGCTGGAGATCCGGGACTAGCGGGAGGTTTCCCACAGATACGCAGTATTTT. Its protein product is CASSWRSGTSGRFPTDTQYF.

The rearrangement joins TRBV28 to TRBJ2-3; D is possibly TRBD2 (6 bases). Germline CDR1 reads MDHEN; CDR2 reads SYDVKM. The CDR3 extends over 16 amino acids. V dropped 10 bases and J dropped 3 bases, with 23 bases sitting between them. The CDR3 DNA follows: TGTGCCATCAACCCCGCGGGGCTAGCTCGGACAGATACGCAGTATTTT. Amino acids: CAINPAGLARTDTQYF. Looking up the rest from reference TRBV28 and TRBJ2-3 gives the full variable domain: DVKVTQSSRYLVKRTGEKVFLECVQDMDHENMFWYRQDPGLGLRLIYFSYDVKMKEKGDIPEGYSVSREKKERFSLILESASTNQTSMYLCAINPAGLARTDTQYFGPGTRLTVL.

This rearrangement joins TRBV6-6 to TRBJ2-1; D gene uncertain. With 5 bases removed from V and 7 bases from J, the gap between germline ends came to 6 bases. The germline V gene has CDR1 MNHNY and CDR2 SVGAGI (reference sequence). CDR3 length equals 11 residues. Written as DNA, the CDR3 is TGTGCCAGCAGTACGAGGAATGAGCAGTTCTTC. This translates into CASSTRNEQFF.

The chain is built from TRBV27 and TRBJ2-1; D unclear. V was pared by 4 bases and J by 6 bases, with 10 bases between. The germline V gene encodes CDR1 MNHEY and CDR2 SMNVEV (reference sequence). This CDR3 region has 13 residues. In DNA, the CDR3 is TGTGCCAGCAGTTCCTGGCTCGTCAATGAGCAGTTCTTC. This gives the protein CASSSWLVNEQFF.

This clone was counted once. The chain uses TRBV29-1 and TRBJ1-1, with 9 nucleotides matching TRBD1. With 4 bases clipped from V and 2 bases from J, the junction kept 14 bases outside the gene matches. Germline CDR1 SQVTM, CDR2 ANQGSEA. This CDR3 region has 17 residues. The CDR3 region has the DNA TGCAGCGTTGTAGCCACAGGGGGCTCCCTGACCAACACTGAAGCTTTCTTT. Amino acids: CSVVATGGSLTNTEAFF. Complete variable domain (other parts from reference TRBV29-1 and TRBJ1-1): SAVISQKPSRDICQRGTSLTIQCQVDSQVTMMFWYRQQPGQSLTLIATANQGSEATYESGFVIDKFPISRPNLTFSTLTVSNMSPEDSSIYLCSVVATGGSLTNTEAFFGQGTRLTVV.

The chain links TRBV30 to TRBJ1-6; unclear D gene. CDR3 length: 15 residues. Germline CDR1 GTSNPN, CDR2 SVGIG (reference sequence). V was pared by 0 bases and J by 6 bases, with 12 bases between. CDR3 DNA sequence: TGTGCCTGGAGTGTAGCCCAGGCTGGTAATTCACCCCTCCACTTT. It translates to CAWSVAQAGNSPLHF.

In this sample, this clone turned up once. The J gene is TRBJ2-1, the V gene TRBV24-1; TRBD2 matches 13 bases. This CDR3 has 16 amino acids. The J segment lost 5 bases and the V segment lost 5 bases, leaving 5 bases of the junction unmatched. Germline V gene sequence: CDR1 KGHDR, CDR2 SFDVKD. CDR3: CATSGGTSGANNEQFF. CDR3 DNA sequence: TGTGCCACCAGTGGCGGGACTAGCGGGGCCAACAATGAGCAGTTCTTC.

The chain combines TRBV5-4 with TRBJ1-5; maybe TRBD1 (5 bases). There are 12 residues in the CDR3. Germline V CDR1 and CDR2: SGHNT, YYREEE (reference sequence). Between the trimmed V and J ends, which lost 1 base and 6 bases, there was a span of 5 bases. DNA of the CDR3: TGTGCCAGCAGCTTGCAGGGTCAGCCCCAGCATTTT. Amino acids: CASSLQGQPQHF.

The rearrangement joins TRBV2 to TRBJ1-3; 11 bases match TRBD1. The V segment lost 7 bases and the J segment 0 bases; nucleotides outside the gene matches: 8. Germline V gives CDR1 SNHLY, CDR2 FYNNEI. The CDR3 length is 17 residues. The DNA for the CDR3 is TGTGCCAGCAAACCGGGACAGGGGGAATCCTCTGGAAACACCATATATTTT. The encoded protein is CASKPGQGESSGNTIYF.

The chain has TRBV5-4 and TRBJ1-2, with D perhaps TRBD1 (5 bases). V lost 2 bases, J lost 2 bases, and 10 bases lay in between. Germline CDR1 is SGHNT and CDR2 is YYREEE (reference sequence). This CDR3 is 14 amino acids long. The CDR3 region is CASSFDSGNYGYTF. CDR3 sequence (DNA): TGTGCCAGCAGCTTCGACAGTGGGAACTATGGCTACACCTTC.

The V gene is TRBV5-1, the J gene TRBJ1-6; no definite D call. Trimming took off 4 bases at V and 8 bases at J, with 13 bases between the two ends. Germline V lookup: CDR1 SGHRS, CDR2 YFSETQ. The CDR3 runs to 14 residues. The CDR3 nucleotides are TGCGCCAGCAGCCCCGGGGATTCGTATTCACCCCTCCACTTT. It codes for CASSPGDSYSPLHF.

The rearrangement joins TRBV5-1 to TRBJ1-3; the match to TRBD1 covers 8 bases. Germline-derived CDR1 and CDR2 are SGHRS and YFSETQ. CDR3 length equals 14 residues. Trimming cost V 4 bases and J 4 bases; bases outside gene matches: 4. This chain's CDR3 is CASSTPGGGNTIYF. For the CDR3, the DNA is TGCGCCAGCAGCACGCCAGGGGGCGGAAACACCATATATTTT.